This section outlines one T cell receptor beta chain sequence together with its context. Its antigen is not known. Germline V gene lookup returns CDR1 SNHLY and CDR2 FYNNEI. V gave up 4 bases and J gave up 4 bases; unmatched junction bases: 1. This CDR3 spans 14 amino acids. Measured with immunoSEQ multiplex PCR; TCRdb has only the in-frame clones, and not every one. The sample consists of some 17,000 clones, under 80% of them appearing once. This sample stems from a study of T cell repertoires in ileal Crohn's disease. The study's findings and limits: Clonal expansions were more frequent in active smokers than non-smokers at surgery.

Patients were adults with ileal or ileocolonic Crohn's disease needing resection. The chain uses TRBV2 and TRBJ2-5, with 12 positions matching TRBD1. This clonotype was obtained from an adult with Crohn's disease. Sample: ileal tissue. The DNA for the CDR3 is TGTGCCAGCAGTGGGGACAGGGGGCGAGAGACCCAGTACTTC. It codes for CASSGDRGRETQYF.